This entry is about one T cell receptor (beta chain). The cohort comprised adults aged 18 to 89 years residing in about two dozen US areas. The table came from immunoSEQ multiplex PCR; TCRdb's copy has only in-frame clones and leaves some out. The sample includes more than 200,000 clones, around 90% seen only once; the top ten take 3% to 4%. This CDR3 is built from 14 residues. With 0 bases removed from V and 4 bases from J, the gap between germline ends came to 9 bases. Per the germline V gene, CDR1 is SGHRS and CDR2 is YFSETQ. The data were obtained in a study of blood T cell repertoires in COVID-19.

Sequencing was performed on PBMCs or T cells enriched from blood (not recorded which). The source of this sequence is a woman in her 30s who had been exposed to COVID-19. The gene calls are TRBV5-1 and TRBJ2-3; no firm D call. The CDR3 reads CASSLGSGPDTQYF. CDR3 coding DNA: TGCGCCAGCAGCTTGGGGTCAGGTCCAGATACGCAGTATTTT.